The 7 T cell receptor beta chains listed next were all sequenced from one sample in a study of beta chain features in type 1 diabetes. Every isolated RNA sample was fully reverse transcribed, so sequencing captured expressed TCRB transcripts. TCRdb keeps only in-frame clones here, not all; method: immunoSEQ multiplex PCR. In the table there are a few hundred thousand clones, 24% of which are singletons. Which antigens these TCRs recognize remains unknown. The study's findings and limits: Moderately but significantly shorter TCRB CDR3s were found in Type 1 diabetes patients in all four CD4+ subsets.

Sample: naive CD4+ T cells from blood. Every receptor here comes from a woman aged 30 to 39 with type 1 diabetes.

The rearrangement joins TRBV29-1 to TRBJ2-3; 7 bases match TRBD2. V lost 6 bases and J lost 5; bases outside the gene matches: 14. The CDR3 loop spans 15 amino acids. Germline loops: CDR1 SQVTM, CDR2 ANQGSEA. CDR3 residues: CSVTTSALPGDTQYF. The CDR3 nucleotides read TGCAGCGTGACCACTAGCGCACTTCCTGGAGATACGCAGTATTTT.

In this sample, this clone turned up a few times. The chain combines TRBV9 with TRBJ2-1; TRBD2 aligns across 7 bases. Germline V gene sequence: CDR1 SGDLS, CDR2 YYNGEE. This CDR3 is built from 15 residues. V shed 0 bases and J 6 bases; nucleotides not matched to a gene: 6. The CDR3: CASSVEGLAVNEQFF. As DNA, the CDR3 is TGTGCCAGCAGCGTAGAGGGCCTAGCGGTCAATGAGCAGTTCTTC. The variable domain in full, with the rest retrieved from reference TRBV9 and TRBJ2-1, is DSGVTQTPKHLITATGQRVTLRCSPRSGDLSVYWYQQSLDQGLQFLIQYYNGEERAKGNILERFSAQQFPDLHSELNLSSLELGDSALYFCASSVEGLAVNEQFFGPGTRLTVL.

This clone was counted a single time. The gene calls are TRBV5-4 and TRBJ2-1; perhaps TRBD2 as D (7 bases). Germline CDR1 SGHNT, CDR2 YYREEE (reference sequence). The CDR3 totals 16 residues. V was pared by 4 bases and J by 7 bases, with 21 bases between. CDR3 in DNA: TGTGCCAGCAGCCCCTCGCTAGGGGGAGGGCCAAATGAGCAGTTCTTC. The encoded protein is CASSPSLGGGPNEQFF.

This clone was observed a handful of times. The rearrangement links TRBV7-9 to TRBJ2-7; 9 positions agree with TRBD1. The CDR3 is made up of 15 amino acids. V lost 5 bases to trimming and J lost 1 base; unmatched junction nucleotides: 6. Germline-derived CDR1 and CDR2 are SEHNR and FQNEAQ (reference sequence). The CDR3 reads CASSRAGTGSYEQYF. For the CDR3, the DNA is TGTGCCAGCAGCCGAGCCGGGACAGGGTCCTACGAGCAGTACTTC.

The V and J genes are TRBV29-1 and TRBJ1-1; 10 bases are a match to TRBD1. Germline CDR1 is SQVTM and CDR2 is ANQGSEA. The CDR3 is 12 amino acids. V trimming: 8 bases; J trimming: 5 bases; junction bases outside the gene matches: 5. CDR3 sequence: CSTGQGTTEAFF. The CDR3 DNA is TGCAGCACGGGACAGGGGACGACTGAAGCTTTCTTT.

In its sample, this clone was seen once. The rearrangement uses TRBV7-3 and TRBJ2-2; 7 bases fit TRBD2. The germline V gene has CDR1 SGHTA and CDR2 FQGTGA. CDR3 size: 13 residues. Germline trimming cut 5 bases from V and 6 bases from J; bases unmatched to any gene: 3. This chain's CDR3 is CASSTGLAGELFF. The CDR3 DNA follows: TGTGCCAGCAGCACAGGACTAGCCGGGGAGCTGTTTTTT.

V and J are TRBV29-1 and TRBJ1-2; weak D call: TRBD1 (5 bases). The CDR3 is made up of 13 amino acids. Germline V lookup: CDR1 SQVTM, CDR2 ANQGSEA. V shed 3 bases and J shed 3 bases, with 11 bases lying between them. The CDR3 reads CSVEPQGHYGYTF. In nucleotides, the CDR3 is TGCAGCGTTGAGCCCCAGGGCCACTATGGCTACACCTTC.